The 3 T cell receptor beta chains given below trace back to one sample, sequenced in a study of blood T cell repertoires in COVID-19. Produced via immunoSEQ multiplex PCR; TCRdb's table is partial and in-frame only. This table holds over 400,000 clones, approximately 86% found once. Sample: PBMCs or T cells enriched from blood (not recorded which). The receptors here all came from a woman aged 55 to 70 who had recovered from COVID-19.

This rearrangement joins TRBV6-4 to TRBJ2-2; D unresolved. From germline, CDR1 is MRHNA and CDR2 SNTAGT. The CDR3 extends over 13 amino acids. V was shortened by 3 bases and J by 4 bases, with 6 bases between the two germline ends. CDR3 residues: CASSDLVTGELFF. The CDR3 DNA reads TGTGCCAGCAGTGATCTAGTCACCGGGGAGCTGTTTTTT.

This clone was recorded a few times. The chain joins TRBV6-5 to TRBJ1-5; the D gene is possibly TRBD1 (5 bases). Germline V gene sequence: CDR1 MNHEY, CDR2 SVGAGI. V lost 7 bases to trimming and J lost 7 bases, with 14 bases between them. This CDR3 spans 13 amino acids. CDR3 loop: CASKNGAGQPQHF. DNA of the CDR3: TGTGCCAGCAAGAATGGGGCAGGACAGCCCCAGCATTTT.

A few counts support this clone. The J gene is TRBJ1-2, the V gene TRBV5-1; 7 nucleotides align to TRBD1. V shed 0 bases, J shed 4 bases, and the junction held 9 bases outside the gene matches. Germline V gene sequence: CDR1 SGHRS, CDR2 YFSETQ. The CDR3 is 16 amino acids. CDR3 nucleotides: TGCGCCAGCAGCTTGGTCACAGGGGTTAGTGGCTATGGCTACACCTTC. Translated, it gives CASSLVTGVSGYGYTF. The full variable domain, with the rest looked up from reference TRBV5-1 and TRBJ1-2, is KAGVTQTPRYLIKTRGQQVTLSCSPISGHRSVSWYQQTPGQGLQFLFEYFSETQRNKGNFPGRFSGRQFSNSRSEMNVSTLELGDSALYLCASSLVTGVSGYGYTFGSGTRLTVV.